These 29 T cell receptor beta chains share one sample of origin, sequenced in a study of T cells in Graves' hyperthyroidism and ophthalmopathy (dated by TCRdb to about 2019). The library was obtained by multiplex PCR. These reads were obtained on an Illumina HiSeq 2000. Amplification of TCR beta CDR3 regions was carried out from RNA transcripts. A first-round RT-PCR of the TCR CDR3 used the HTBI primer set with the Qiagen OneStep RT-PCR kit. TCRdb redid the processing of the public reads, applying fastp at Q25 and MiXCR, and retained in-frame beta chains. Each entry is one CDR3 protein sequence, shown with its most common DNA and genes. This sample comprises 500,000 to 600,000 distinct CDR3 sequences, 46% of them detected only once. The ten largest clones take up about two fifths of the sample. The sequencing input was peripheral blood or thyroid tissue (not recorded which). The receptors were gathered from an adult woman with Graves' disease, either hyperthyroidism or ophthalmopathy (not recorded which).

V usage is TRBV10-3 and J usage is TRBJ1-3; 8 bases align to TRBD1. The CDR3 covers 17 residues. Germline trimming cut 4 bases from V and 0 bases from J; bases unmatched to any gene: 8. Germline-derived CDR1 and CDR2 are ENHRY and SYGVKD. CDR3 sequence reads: CAISAYRGFGSGNTIYF. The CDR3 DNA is TGTGCCATCAGTGCTTACAGGGGGTTCGGCTCTGGAAACACCATATATTTT.

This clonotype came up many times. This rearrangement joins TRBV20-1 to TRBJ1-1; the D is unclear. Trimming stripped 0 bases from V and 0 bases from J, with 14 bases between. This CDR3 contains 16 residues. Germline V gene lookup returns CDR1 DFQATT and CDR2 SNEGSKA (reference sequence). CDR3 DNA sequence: TGCAGTGCTAGAGATCTAGGGCGGCGCCTGAACACTGAAGCTTTCTTT. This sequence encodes CSARDLGRRLNTEAFF.

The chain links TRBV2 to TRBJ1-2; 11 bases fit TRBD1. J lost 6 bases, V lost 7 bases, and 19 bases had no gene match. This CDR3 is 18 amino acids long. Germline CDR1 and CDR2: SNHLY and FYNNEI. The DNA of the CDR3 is TGTGCCAGCAACCTAAGTCCCGGGACAGGGGGGAACACCGATGGCTACACCTTC. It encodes CASNLSPGTGGNTDGYTF.

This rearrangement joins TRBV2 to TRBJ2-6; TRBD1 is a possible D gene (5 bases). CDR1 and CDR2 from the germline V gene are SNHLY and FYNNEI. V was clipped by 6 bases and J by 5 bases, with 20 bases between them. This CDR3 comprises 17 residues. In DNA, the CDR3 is TGTGCCAGCAGCTCCTTGGGGCAGGCTGCCAGGGCCAACGTCCTGACTTTC. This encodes CASSSLGQAARANVLTF. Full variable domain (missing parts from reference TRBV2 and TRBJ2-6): EPEVTQTPSHQVTQMGQEVILRCVPISNHLYFYWYRQILGQKVEFLVSFYNNEISEKSEIFDDQFSVERPDGSNFTLKIRSTKLEDSAMYFCASSSLGQAARANVLTFGAGSRLTVL.

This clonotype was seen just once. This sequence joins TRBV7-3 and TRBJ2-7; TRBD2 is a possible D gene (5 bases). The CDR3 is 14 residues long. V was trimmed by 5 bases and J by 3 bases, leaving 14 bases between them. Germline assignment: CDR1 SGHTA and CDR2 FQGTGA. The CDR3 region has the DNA TGTGCCAGCAGCCCCGGGGATTGGAGCTACGAGCAGTACTTC. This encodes CASSPGDWSYEQYF.

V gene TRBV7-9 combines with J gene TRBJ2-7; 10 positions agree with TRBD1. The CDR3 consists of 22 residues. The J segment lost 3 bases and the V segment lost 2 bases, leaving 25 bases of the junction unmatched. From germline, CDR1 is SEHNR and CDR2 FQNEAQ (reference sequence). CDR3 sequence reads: CASSLLAGQGGPLGQGIYEQYF. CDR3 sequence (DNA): TGTGCCAGCAGCTTATTAGCCGGACAGGGTGGTCCATTGGGACAGGGGATCTACGAGCAGTACTTC.

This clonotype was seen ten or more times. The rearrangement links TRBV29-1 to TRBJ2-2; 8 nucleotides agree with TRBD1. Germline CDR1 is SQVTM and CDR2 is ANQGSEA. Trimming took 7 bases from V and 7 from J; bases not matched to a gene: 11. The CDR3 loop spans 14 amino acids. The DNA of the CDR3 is TGCAGCGCCGGACAGGGCCTGCGGGGCGGGGAGCTGTTTTTT. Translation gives CSAGQGLRGGELFF.

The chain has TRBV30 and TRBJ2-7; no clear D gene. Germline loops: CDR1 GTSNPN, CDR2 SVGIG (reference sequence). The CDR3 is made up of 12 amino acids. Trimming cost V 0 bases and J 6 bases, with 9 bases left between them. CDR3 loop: CAWSVGQAEQYF. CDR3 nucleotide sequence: TGTGCCTGGAGTGTAGGGCAGGCCGAGCAGTACTTC.

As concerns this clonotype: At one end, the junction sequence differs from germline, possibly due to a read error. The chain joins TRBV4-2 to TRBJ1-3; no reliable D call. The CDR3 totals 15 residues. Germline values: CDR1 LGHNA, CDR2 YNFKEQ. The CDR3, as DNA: TGTGCCAGCAGCCAGACGGTTAGCTCTGGAAGCACCATATATTTT. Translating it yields CASSQTVSSGSTIYF.

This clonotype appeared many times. The CDR3 loop reads CASGPSGSTEAFF. In nucleotides, the CDR3 is TGTGCCAGCGGCCCGTCGGGAAGCACTGAAGCTTTCTTT. This sequence joins TRBV2 and TRBJ1-1; D call uncertain. Germline V gene data show CDR1 as SNHLY and CDR2 as FYNNEI. The CDR3 sequence is 13 residues long. Trimming cost V 8 bases and J 4 bases, with 14 bases left between them.

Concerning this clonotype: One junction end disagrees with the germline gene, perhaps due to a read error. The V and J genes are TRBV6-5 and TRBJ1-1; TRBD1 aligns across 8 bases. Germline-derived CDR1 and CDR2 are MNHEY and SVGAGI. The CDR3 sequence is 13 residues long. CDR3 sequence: CAISYNRGAEAFF. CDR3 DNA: TGTGCCATCAGTTACAACAGGGGGGCTGAAGCTTTCTTT.

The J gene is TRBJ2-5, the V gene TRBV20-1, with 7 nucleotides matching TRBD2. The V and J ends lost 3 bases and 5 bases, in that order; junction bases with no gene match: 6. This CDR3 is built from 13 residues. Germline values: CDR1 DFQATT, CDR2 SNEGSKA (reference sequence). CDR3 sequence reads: CSASGRSSETQYF. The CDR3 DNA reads TGCAGTGCTAGCGGGAGGTCTTCGGAGACCCAGTACTTC.

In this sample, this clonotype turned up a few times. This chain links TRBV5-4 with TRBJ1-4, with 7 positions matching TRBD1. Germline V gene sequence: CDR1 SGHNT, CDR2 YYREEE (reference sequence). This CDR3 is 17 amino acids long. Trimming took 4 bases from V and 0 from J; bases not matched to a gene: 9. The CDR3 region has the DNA TGTGCCAGCAGCCCAAACACAGGACAGGCAACTAATGAAAAACTGTTTTTT. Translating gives CASSPNTGQATNEKLFF.

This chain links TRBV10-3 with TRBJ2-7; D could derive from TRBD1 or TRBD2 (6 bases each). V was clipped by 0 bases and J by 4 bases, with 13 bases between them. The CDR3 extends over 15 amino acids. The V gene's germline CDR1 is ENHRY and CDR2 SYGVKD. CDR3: CAISESRRGAYEQYF. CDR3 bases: TGTGCCATCAGTGAGTCGAGGAGGGGGGCGTACGAGCAGTACTTC.

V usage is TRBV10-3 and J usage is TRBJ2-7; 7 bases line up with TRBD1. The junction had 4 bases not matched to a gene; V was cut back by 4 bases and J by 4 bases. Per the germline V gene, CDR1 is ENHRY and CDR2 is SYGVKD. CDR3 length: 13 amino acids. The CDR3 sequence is CAISGQGVYEQYF. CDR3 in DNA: TGTGCCATCAGTGGACAGGGAGTGTACGAGCAGTACTTC.

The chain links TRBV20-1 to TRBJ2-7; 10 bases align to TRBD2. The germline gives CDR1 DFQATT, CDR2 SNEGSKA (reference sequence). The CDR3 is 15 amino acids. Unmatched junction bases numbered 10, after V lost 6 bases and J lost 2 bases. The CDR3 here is CSATGASGRPYEQYF. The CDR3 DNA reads TGCAGTGCCACGGGGGCTAGCGGGAGACCCTACGAGCAGTACTTC.

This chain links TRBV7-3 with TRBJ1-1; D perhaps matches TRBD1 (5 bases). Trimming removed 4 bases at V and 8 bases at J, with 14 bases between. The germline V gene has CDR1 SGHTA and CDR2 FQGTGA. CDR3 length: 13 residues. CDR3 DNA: TGTGCCAGCAGCTCTGGGACTCCAAGAGAAGCTTTCTTT. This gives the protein CASSSGTPREAFF.

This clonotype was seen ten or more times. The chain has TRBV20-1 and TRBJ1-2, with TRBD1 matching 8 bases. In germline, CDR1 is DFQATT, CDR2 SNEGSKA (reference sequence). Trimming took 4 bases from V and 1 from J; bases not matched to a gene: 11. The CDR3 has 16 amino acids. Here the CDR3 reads CSATDTPGGYNYGYTF. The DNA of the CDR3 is TGCAGTGCTACCGATACGCCAGGGGGCTATAACTATGGCTACACCTTC.

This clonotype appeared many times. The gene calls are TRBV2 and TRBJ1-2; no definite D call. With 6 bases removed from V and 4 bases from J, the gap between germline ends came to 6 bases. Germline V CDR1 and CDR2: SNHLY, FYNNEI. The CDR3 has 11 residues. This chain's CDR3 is CASRRIYGYTF. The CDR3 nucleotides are TGTGCCAGCAGGAGAATCTATGGCTACACCTTC.

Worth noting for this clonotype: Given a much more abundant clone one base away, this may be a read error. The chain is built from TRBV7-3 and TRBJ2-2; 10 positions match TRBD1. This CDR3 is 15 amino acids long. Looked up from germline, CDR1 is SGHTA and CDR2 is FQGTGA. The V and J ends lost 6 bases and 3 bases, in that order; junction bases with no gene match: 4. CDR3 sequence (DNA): TGTGCCAGCAGTCGACAGGGGGCGGACACCGGGGAGCTGTTTTTT. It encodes CASSRQGADTGELFF.

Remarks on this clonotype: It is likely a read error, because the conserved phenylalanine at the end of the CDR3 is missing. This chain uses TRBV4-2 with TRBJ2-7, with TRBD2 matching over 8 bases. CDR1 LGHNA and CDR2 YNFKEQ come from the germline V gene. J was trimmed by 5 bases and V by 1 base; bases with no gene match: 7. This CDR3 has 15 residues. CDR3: CASSQVISGTNEQYS. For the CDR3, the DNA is TGTGCCAGCAGCCAAGTCATTAGCGGGACCAACGAGCAGTACTCC.

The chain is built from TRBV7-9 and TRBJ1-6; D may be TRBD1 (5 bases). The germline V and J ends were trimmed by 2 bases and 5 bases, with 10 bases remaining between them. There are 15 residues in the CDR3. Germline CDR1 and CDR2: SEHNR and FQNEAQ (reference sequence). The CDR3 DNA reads TGTGCCAGCAGCTTAAATCTGGGGGATAATTCACCCCTCCACTTT. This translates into CASSLNLGDNSPLHF.

CDR3 in amino acids: CASSPPGRGRELFF. The CDR3 region has the DNA TGCGCCAGCAGCCCGCCTGGGAGGGGTAGGGAGCTGTTTTTT. This chain links TRBV5-1 with TRBJ2-2; 7 bases match TRBD2. Trimming cost V 4 bases and J 9 bases; bases outside gene matches: 9. The CDR3 consists of 14 residues. From germline, CDR1 is SGHRS and CDR2 YFSETQ. Based on the CDR3 plus reference TRBV5-1 and TRBJ2-2, the full variable domain is KAGVTQTPRYLIKTRGQQVTLSCSPISGHRSVSWYQQTPGQGLQFLFEYFSETQRNKGNFPGRFSGRQFSNSRSEMNVSTLELGDSALYLCASSPPGRGRELFFGEGSRLTVL.

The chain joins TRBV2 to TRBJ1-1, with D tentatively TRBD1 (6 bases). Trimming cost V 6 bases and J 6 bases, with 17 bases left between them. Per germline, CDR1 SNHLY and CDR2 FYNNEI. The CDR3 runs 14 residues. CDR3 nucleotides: TGTGCCAGCAGCCTACAGGGTGATATTTCTGAAGCTTTCTTT. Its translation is CASSLQGDISEAFF.

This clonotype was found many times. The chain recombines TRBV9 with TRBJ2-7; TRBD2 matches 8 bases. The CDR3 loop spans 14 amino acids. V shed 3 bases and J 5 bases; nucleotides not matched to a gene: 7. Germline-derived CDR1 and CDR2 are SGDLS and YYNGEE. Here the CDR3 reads CASSASGRVNEQYF. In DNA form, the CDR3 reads TGTGCCAGCAGCGCGAGCGGGAGAGTTAACGAGCAGTACTTC.

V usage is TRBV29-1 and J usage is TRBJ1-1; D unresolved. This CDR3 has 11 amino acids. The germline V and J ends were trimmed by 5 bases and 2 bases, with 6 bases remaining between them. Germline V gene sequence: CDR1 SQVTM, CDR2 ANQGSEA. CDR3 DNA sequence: TGCAGCGTTCCGCAAAACACTGAAGCTTTCTTT. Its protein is CSVPQNTEAFF. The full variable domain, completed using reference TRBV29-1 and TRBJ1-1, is SAVISQKPSRDICQRGTSLTIQCQVDSQVTMMFWYRQQPGQSLTLIATANQGSEATYESGFVIDKFPISRPNLTFSTLTVSNMSPEDSSIYLCSVPQNTEAFFGQGTRLTVV.

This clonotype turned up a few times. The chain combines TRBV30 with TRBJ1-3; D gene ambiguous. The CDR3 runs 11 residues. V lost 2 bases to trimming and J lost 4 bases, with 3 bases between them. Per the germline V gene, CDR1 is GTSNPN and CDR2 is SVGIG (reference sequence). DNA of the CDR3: TGTGCCTGGAGTCCAGGAAACACCATATATTTT. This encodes CAWSPGNTIYF. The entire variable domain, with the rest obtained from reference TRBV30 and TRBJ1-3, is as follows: SQTIHQWPATLVQPVGSPLSLECTVEGTSNPNLYWYRQAAGRGLQLLFYSVGIGQISSEVPQNLSASRPQDRQFILSSKKLLLSDSGFYLCAWSPGNTIYFGEGSWLTVV.

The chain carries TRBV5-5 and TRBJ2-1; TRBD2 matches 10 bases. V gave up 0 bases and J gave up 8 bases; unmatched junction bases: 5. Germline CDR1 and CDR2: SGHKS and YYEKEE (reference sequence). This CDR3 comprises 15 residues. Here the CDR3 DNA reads TGTGCCAGCAGCTTGGTAGCGGGAGGAACGGATGAGCAGTTCTTC. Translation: CASSLVAGGTDEQFF.

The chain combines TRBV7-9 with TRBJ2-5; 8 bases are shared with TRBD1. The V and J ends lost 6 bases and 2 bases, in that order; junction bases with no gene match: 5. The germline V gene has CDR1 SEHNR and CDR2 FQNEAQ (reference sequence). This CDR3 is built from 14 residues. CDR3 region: CASSFHRGQETQYF. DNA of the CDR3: TGTGCCAGCAGTTTTCACAGGGGGCAAGAGACCCAGTACTTC.